This TCR beta chain was retrieved from a study of beta chain features in type 1 diabetes. This clone has ten or more counts. V lost 2 bases, J lost 0 bases, and 12 bases lay in between. Per germline, CDR1 SGHAT and CDR2 FQNNGV. There are 16 residues in the CDR3. The authors reverse transcribed all of the isolated RNA, so sequencing captured expressed TCRB transcripts. Deep immunoSEQ sequencing covered naive, central memory and regulatory T cell samples. Sequencing used immunoSEQ multiplex PCR; TCRdb keeps in-frame clones, though not all of them. The sample lists around 340,000 clones, less than 10% occurring once.

This sequence originates from a young woman in good health. The sequenced sample was central memory CD4+ T cells from blood. V usage is TRBV11-2 and J usage is TRBJ2-3; D unclear. In DNA, the CDR3 is TGTGCCAGCAGCTTATCCTTAGGCCTTAGCACAGATACGCAGTATTTT. Its translation: CASSLSLGLSTDTQYF.